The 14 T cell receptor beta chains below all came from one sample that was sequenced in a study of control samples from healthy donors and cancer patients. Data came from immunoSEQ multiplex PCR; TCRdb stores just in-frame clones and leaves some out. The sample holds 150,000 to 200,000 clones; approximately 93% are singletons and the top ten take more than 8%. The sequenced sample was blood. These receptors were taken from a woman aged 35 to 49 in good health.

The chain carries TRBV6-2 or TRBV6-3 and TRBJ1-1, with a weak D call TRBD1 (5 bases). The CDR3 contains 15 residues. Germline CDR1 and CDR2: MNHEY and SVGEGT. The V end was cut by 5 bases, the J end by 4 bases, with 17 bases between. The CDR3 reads CASSLSRGVTTEAFF. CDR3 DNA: TGTGCCAGCAGTCTCAGTCGGGGGGTGACCACTGAAGCTTTCTTT.

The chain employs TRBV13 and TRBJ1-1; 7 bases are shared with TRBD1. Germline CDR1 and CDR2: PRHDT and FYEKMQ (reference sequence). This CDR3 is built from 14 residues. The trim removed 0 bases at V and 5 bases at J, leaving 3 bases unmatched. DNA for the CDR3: TGTGCCAGCAGCTTAGGACAGGGGCGGACTGAAGCTTTCTTT. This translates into CASSLGQGRTEAFF.

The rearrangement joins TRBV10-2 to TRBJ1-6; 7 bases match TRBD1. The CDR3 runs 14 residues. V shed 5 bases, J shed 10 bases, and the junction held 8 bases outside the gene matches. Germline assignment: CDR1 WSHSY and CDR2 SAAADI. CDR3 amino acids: CASSTTGEDSPLHF. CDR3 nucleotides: TGCGCCAGCAGTACTACAGGGGAGGACTCACCCCTCCACTTT.

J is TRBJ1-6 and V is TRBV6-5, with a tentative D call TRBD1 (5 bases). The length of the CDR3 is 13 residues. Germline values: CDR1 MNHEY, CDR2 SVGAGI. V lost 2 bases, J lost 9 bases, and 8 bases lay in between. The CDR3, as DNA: TGTGCCAGCAGTTACGGGGCAGTTTCACCCCTCCACTTT. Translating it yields CASSYGAVSPLHF.

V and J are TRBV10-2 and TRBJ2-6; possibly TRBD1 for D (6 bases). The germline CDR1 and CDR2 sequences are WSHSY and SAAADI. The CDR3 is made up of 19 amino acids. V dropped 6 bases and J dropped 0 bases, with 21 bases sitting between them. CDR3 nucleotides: TGCGCCAGCAGGCCGTCCCGGGACACCTTAAGCTCTGGGGCCAACGTCCTGACTTTC. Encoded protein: CASRPSRDTLSSGANVLTF.

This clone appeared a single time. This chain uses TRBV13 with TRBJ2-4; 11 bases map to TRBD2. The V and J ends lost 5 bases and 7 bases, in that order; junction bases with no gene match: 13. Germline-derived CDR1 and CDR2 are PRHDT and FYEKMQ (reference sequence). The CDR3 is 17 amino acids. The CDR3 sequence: CASSNISGRAEGNIQYF. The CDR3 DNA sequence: TGTGCCAGCAGCAACATTAGCGGGAGGGCCGAAGGGAACATTCAGTACTTC.

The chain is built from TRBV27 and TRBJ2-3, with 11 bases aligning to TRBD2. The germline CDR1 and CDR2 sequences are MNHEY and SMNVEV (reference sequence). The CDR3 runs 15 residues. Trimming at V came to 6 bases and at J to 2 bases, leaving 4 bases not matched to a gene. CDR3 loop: CASRRLAGNTDTQYF. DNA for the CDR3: TGTGCCAGCAGAAGACTAGCGGGGAACACAGATACGCAGTATTTT.

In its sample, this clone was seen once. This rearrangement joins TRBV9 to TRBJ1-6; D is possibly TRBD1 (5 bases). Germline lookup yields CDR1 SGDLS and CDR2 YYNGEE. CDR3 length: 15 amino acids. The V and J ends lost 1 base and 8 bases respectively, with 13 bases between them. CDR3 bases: TGTGCCAGCAGCGTAATGGCAGGGACTGATTCACCCCTCCACTTT. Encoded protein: CASSVMAGTDSPLHF.

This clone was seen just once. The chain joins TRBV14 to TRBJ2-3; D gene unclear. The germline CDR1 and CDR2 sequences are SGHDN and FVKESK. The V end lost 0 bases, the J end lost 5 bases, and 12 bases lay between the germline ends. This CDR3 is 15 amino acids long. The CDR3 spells CASSQDKLKGDTQYF. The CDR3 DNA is TGTGCCAGCAGCCAAGACAAATTAAAGGGAGATACGCAGTATTTT. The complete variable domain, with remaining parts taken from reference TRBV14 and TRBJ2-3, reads EAGVTQFPSHSVIEKGQTVTLRCDPISGHDNLYWYRRVMGKEIKFLLHFVKESKQDESGMPNNRFLAERTGGTYSTLKVQPAELEDSGVYFCASSQDKLKGDTQYFGPGTRLTVL.

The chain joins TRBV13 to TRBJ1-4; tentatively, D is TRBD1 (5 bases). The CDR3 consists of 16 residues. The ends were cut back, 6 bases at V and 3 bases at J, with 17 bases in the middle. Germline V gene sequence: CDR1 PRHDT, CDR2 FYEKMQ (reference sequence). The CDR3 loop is CASRLQQGAANEKLFF. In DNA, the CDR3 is TGTGCCAGCAGACTTCAGCAGGGTGCAGCTAATGAAAAACTGTTTTTT.

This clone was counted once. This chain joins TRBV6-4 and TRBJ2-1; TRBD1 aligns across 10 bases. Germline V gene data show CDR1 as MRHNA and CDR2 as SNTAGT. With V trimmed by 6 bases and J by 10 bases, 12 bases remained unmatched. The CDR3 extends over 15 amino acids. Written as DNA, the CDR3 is TGTGCCAGCAGCCCCCAGGGACAGGGGAGGGGAGAGCAGTTCTTC. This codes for CASSPQGQGRGEQFF.

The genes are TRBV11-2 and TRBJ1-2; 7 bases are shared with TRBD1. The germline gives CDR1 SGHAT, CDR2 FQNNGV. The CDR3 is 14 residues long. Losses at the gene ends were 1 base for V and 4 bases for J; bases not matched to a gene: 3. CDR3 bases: TGTGCCAGCAGCTTAGGGGAGGGGGCCTATGGCTACACCTTC. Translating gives CASSLGEGAYGYTF.

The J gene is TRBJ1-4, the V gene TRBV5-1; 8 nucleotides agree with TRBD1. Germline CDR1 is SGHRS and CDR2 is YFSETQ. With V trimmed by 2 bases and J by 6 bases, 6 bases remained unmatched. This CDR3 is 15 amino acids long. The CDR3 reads CASSLFTGQDEKLFF. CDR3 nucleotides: TGCGCCAGCAGCTTATTCACGGGACAGGATGAAAAACTGTTTTTT.

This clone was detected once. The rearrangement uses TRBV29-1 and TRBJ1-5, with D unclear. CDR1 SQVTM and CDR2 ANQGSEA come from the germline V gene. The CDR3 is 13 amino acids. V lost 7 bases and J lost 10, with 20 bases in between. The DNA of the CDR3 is TGCAGCGGCGCCGGGGAATTTGGAGAACCCCAGCATTTT. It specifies CSGAGEFGEPQHF.